A single sample gave rise to the 15 T cell receptor beta chains below, sequenced in a study of beta chain features in type 1 diabetes. Every isolated RNA sample was fully reverse transcribed, so sequencing captured expressed TCRB transcripts. Sequencing used immunoSEQ multiplex PCR; TCRdb keeps in-frame clones, though not all of them. The table shows roughly 400,000 clones, with around 14% occurring only once. Sample: naive CD4+ T cells from blood. The source of these receptors is a man aged 25-45 years in good health.

J is TRBJ1-2 and V is TRBV4-1; 9 nucleotides align to TRBD1. V trimming: 3 bases; J trimming: 7 bases; junction bases outside the gene matches: 12. The V gene's germline CDR1 is MGHRA and CDR2 YSYEKL. This CDR3 region has 16 residues. The CDR3 sequence is CASSQLVRDRVGGYTF. DNA for the CDR3: TGCGCCAGCAGCCAGTTAGTCCGGGACAGGGTTGGTGGCTACACCTTC.

The table lists this clone with a few counts. The chain joins TRBV2 to TRBJ1-2; no clear D. Looked up from germline, CDR1 is SNHLY and CDR2 is FYNNEI. V dropped 3 bases and J dropped 3 bases, with 5 bases sitting between them. This CDR3 is built from 12 residues. The CDR3 DNA follows: TGTGCCAGCAGTGAGCATGACTATGGCTACACCTTC. Protein sequence: CASSEHDYGYTF.

This sequence joins TRBV4-3 and TRBJ2-7; D remains ambiguous. The ends were cut back, 1 base at V and 6 bases at J, with 19 bases in the middle. The CDR3 extends over 16 amino acids. Germline V gene data show CDR1 as LGHNA and CDR2 as YSLEER. CDR3 loop: CASSQGTERAEGEQYF. DNA for the CDR3: TGCGCCAGCAGCCAAGGGACGGAGAGAGCCGAAGGCGAGCAGTACTTC.

The chain has TRBV7-2 and TRBJ2-1; possible D gene TRBD2, 6 bases. There are 15 residues in the CDR3. V was clipped by 6 bases and J by 4 bases, with 16 bases between them. CDR1 and CDR2 (germline): SGHTA, FQGNSA. As DNA, the CDR3 is TGTGCCAGCAGGGCCGACGCGGGGTCTTACAATGAGCAGTTCTTC. This gives the protein CASRADAGSYNEQFF.

This chain links TRBV7-9 with TRBJ2-1; 7 positions agree with TRBD2. Trimming at V came to 5 bases and at J to 5 bases, leaving 9 bases not matched to a gene. Germline CDR1 and CDR2: SEHNR and FQNEAQ (reference sequence). This CDR3 region has 15 residues. DNA of the CDR3: TGTGCCAGCAGCCCCGAGTGGGGGGGAAACAATGAGCAGTTCTTC. Amino acid sequence: CASSPEWGGNNEQFF.

A few counts support this clone. The V call is TRBV29-1, the J call TRBJ2-2, with D unresolved. Germline V gene data show CDR1 as SQVTM and CDR2 as ANQGSEA. The CDR3 loop spans 12 amino acids. The ends were cut back, 4 bases at V and 6 bases at J, with 9 bases in the middle. CDR3 protein: CSVVDGPGELFF. CDR3 nucleotide sequence: TGCAGCGTTGTAGACGGTCCCGGGGAGCTGTTTTTT.

V is TRBV7-9 and J is TRBJ2-1; 7 bases agree with TRBD2. V trimming: 6 bases; J trimming: 10 bases; junction bases outside the gene matches: 3. This CDR3 is built from 11 residues. Germline V gene lookup returns CDR1 SEHNR and CDR2 FQNEAQ (reference sequence). CDR3 amino acids: CASRTGGEQFF. In DNA form, the CDR3 reads TGTGCCAGCAGAACGGGGGGAGAGCAGTTCTTC.

This CDR3 reads CASSSSANTEAFF. CDR3 nucleotides: TGTGCCAGCAGTAGTAGCGCGAACACTGAAGCTTTCTTT. The chain employs TRBV2 and TRBJ1-1; D gene unclear. Trimming removed 5 bases at V and 1 base at J, with 8 bases between. The CDR3 contains 13 residues. The V gene's germline CDR1 is SNHLY and CDR2 FYNNEI. The whole variable domain, filled in from reference TRBV2 and TRBJ1-1, reads EPEVTQTPSHQVTQMGQEVILRCVPISNHLYFYWYRQILGQKVEFLVSFYNNEISEKSEIFDDQFSVERPDGSNFTLKIRSTKLEDSAMYFCASSSSANTEAFFGQGTRLTVV.

DNA for the CDR3: TGTGCCAGCAGCCTCGCGCCGACTAGCGGGAGAGAGGAGACCCAGTACTTC. Protein sequence: CASSLAPTSGREETQYF. The chain combines TRBV7-2 with TRBJ2-5, with TRBD2 matching 12 bases. The CDR3 is 17 residues long. Germline V lookup: CDR1 SGHTA, CDR2 FQGNSA. The V gene end was trimmed by 5 bases and the J gene end by 5 bases; junction bases not matched to a gene: 12. Drawing the rest from reference TRBV7-2 and TRBJ2-5, the complete variable domain is GAGVSQSPSNKVTEKGKDVELRCDPISGHTALYWYRQSLGQGLEFLIYFQGNSAPDKSGLPSDRFSAERTGGSVSTLTIQRTQQEDSAVYLCASSLAPTSGREETQYFGPGTRLLVL.

This clone was picked up a small number of times. The gene calls are TRBV7-8 and TRBJ2-7; TRBD2 matches at 9 bases. The J segment lost 5 bases and the V segment lost 7 bases, leaving 9 bases of the junction unmatched. The CDR3 has 14 residues. CDR1 and CDR2 (germline): SGHVS, FQNEAQ. DNA of the CDR3: TGTGCCAGCACCCTAGCGGGGCCAGGGAACGAGCAGTACTTC. As protein: CASTLAGPGNEQYF. The whole variable domain, remainder taken from reference TRBV7-8 and TRBJ2-7, is GAGVSQSPRYKVAKRGQDVALRCDPISGHVSLFWYQQALGQGPEFLTYFQNEAQLDKSGLPSDRFFAERPEGSVSTLKIQRTQQEDSAVYLCASTLAGPGNEQYFGPGTRLTVT.

A few counts support this clone. This rearrangement joins TRBV6-4 to TRBJ2-5; maybe TRBD2 (6 bases). Looked up from germline, CDR1 is MRHNA and CDR2 is SNTAGT. Trimming took off 7 bases at V and 5 bases at J, with 17 bases between the two ends. This CDR3 has 14 residues. The CDR3 coding sequence is TGTGCCAGCACCGAGGGACTCAGTCGGGAGACCCAGTACTTC. Protein sequence: CASTEGLSRETQYF.

This clone was found a few times. The chain has TRBV9 and TRBJ2-3; D perhaps matches TRBD1 (5 bases). From germline, CDR1 is SGDLS and CDR2 YYNGEE. V shed 0 bases and J shed 2 bases, with 10 bases lying between them. The CDR3 is 15 residues long. The CDR3 coding sequence is TGTGCCAGCAGCGTAGTTGCAGGGAACACAGATACGCAGTATTTT. Translating it yields CASSVVAGNTDTQYF. The full variable domain, with the rest looked up from reference TRBV9 and TRBJ2-3, is DSGVTQTPKHLITATGQRVTLRCSPRSGDLSVYWYQQSLDQGLQFLIQYYNGEERAKGNILERFSAQQFPDLHSELNLSSLELGDSALYFCASSVVAGNTDTQYFGPGTRLTVL.

This chain links TRBV7-9 with TRBJ1-1; a weak D match, TRBD1 (6 bases). Germline loops: CDR1 SEHNR, CDR2 FQNEAQ (reference sequence). The CDR3 has 14 amino acids. V gave up 5 bases and J gave up 1 base, with 11 bases separating them. The CDR3 nucleotides read TGTGCCAGCAGCCAGCGGGGGCCGAACACTGAAGCTTTCTTT. Translated: CASSQRGPNTEAFF.

The chain uses TRBV9 and TRBJ2-1, with D uncertain. The CDR3 spans 15 residues. The germline gives CDR1 SGDLS, CDR2 YYNGEE. The germline V and J ends were trimmed by 4 bases and 1 base, with 12 bases remaining between them. The CDR3 protein is CASSSHGESYNEQFF. The CDR3 DNA follows: TGTGCCAGCAGCTCCCATGGCGAATCCTACAATGAGCAGTTCTTC.

This clone has more than one count but fewer than ten. The CDR3 nucleotides read TGTGCCAGTAGTATGCTTGGGGAGACCAGGCCCCAGCATTTT. Encoded protein: CASSMLGETRPQHF. V gene TRBV19 combines with J gene TRBJ1-5; no clear D gene. The V end was cut by 3 bases, the J end by 9 bases, with 15 bases between. From germline, CDR1 is LNHDA and CDR2 SQIVND (reference sequence). CDR3 size: 14 residues.